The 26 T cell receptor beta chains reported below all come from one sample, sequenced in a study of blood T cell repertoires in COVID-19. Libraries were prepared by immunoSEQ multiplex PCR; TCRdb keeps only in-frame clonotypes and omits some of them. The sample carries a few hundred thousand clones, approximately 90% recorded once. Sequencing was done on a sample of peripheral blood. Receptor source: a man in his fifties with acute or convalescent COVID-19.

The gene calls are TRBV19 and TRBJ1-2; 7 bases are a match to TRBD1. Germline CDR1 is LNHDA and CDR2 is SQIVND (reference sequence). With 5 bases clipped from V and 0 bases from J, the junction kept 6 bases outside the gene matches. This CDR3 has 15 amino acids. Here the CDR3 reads CASSVGQLSNYGYTF. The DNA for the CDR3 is TGTGCCAGTAGTGTGGGACAGCTCTCTAACTATGGCTACACCTTC.

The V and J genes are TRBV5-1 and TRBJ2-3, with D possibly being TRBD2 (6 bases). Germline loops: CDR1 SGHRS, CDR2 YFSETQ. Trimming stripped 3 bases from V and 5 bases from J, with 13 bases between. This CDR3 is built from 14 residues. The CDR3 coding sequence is TGCGCCAGCAGCTACGGACCCGGGGGAGATACGCAGTATTTT. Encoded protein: CASSYGPGGDTQYF.

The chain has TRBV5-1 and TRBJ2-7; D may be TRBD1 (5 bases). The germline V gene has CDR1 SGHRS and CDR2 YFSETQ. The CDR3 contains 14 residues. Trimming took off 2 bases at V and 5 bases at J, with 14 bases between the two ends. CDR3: CASSLPGQGHEQYF. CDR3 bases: TGCGCCAGCAGCTTACCAGGGCAAGGCCACGAGCAGTACTTC. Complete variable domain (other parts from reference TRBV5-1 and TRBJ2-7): KAGVTQTPRYLIKTRGQQVTLSCSPISGHRSVSWYQQTPGQGLQFLFEYFSETQRNKGNFPGRFSGRQFSNSRSEMNVSTLELGDSALYLCASSLPGQGHEQYFGPGTRLTVT.

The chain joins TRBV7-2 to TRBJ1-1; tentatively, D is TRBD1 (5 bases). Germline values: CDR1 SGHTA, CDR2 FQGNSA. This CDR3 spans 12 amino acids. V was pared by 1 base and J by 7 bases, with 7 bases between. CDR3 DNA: TGTGCCAGCAGCTTAGACAGGAGTGAAGCTTTCTTT. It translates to CASSLDRSEAFF. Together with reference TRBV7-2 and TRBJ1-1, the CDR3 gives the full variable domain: GAGVSQSPSNKVTEKGKDVELRCDPISGHTALYWYRQSLGQGLEFLIYFQGNSAPDKSGLPSDRFSAERTGGSVSTLTIQRTQQEDSAVYLCASSLDRSEAFFGQGTRLTVV.

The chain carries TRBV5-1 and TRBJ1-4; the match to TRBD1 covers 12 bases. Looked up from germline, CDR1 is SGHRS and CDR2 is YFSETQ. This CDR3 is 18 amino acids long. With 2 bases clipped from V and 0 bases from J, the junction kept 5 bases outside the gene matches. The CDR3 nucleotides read TGCGCCAGCAGCTTAGCGGGACAGGGGGCCCCAACTAATGAAAAACTGTTTTTT. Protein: CASSLAGQGAPTNEKLFF.

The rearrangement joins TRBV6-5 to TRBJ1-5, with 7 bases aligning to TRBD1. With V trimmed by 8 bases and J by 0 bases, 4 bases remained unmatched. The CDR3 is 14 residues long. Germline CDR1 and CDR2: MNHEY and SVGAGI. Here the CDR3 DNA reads TGTGCCAGCTCGACAGGGATTAGCAATCAGCCCCAGCATTTT. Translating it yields CASSTGISNQPQHF.

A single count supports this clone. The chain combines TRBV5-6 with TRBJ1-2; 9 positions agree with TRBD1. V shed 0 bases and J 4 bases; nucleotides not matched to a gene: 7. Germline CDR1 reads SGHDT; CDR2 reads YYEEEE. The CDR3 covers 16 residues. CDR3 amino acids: CASSLDGQGLIYGYTF. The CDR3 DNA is TGTGCCAGCAGCTTGGACGGACAGGGGTTGATCTATGGCTACACCTTC.

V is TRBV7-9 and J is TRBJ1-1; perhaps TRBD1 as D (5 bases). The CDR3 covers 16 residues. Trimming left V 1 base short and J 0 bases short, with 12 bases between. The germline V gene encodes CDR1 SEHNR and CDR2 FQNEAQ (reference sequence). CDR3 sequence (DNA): TGTGCCAGCAGCTTAGAGGCCAGGGCCGTGAACACTGAAGCTTTCTTT. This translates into CASSLEARAVNTEAFF.

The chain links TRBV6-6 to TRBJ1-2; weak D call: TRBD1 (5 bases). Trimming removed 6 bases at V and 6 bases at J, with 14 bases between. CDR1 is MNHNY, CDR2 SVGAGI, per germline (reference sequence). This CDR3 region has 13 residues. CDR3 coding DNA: TGTGCCAGCAGAGACCGGACACCTGATGGCTACACCTTC. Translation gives CASRDRTPDGYTF.

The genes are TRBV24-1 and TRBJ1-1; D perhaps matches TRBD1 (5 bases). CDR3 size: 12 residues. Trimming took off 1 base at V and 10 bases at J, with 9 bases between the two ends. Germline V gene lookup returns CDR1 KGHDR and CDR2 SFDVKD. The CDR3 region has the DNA TGTGCCACCAGTGATTTTGCGGGGCGAGCTTTCTTT. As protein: CATSDFAGRAFF.

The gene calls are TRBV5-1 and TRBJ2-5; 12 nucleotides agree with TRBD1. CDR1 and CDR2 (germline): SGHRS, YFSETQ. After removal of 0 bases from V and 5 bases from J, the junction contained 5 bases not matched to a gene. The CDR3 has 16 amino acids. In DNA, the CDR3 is TGCGCCAGCAGCTTGGCCGGGACAGGGGGCTGGGAGACCCAGTACTTC. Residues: CASSLAGTGGWETQYF.

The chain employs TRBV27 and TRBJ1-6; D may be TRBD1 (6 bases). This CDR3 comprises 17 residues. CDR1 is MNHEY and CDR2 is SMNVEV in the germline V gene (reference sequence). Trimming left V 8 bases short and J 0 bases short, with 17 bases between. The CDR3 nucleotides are TGTGCCAGCCCGCTCCTGACAGGTCGCTCCTATAATTCACCCCTCCACTTT. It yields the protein CASPLLTGRSYNSPLHF.

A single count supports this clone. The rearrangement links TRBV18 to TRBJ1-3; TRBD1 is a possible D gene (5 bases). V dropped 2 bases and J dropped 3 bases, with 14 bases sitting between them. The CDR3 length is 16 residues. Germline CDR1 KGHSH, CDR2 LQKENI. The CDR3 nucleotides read TGTGCCAGCTCACCAATCCCAGGGCTAGTTGGAAACACCATATATTTT. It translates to CASSPIPGLVGNTIYF.

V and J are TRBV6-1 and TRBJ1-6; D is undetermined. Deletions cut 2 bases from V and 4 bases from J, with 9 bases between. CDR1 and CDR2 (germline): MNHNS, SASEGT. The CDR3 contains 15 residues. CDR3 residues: CASSERGEYNSPLHF. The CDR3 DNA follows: TGTGCCAGCAGTGAACGGGGAGAGTATAATTCACCCCTCCACTTT.

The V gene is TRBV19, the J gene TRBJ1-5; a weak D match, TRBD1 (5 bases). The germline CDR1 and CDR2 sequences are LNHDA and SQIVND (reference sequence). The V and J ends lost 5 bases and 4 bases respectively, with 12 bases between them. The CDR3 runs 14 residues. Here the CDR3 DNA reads TGTGCCAGTAGTGCCCGACAGTGGAATCAGCCCCAGCATTTT. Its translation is CASSARQWNQPQHF.

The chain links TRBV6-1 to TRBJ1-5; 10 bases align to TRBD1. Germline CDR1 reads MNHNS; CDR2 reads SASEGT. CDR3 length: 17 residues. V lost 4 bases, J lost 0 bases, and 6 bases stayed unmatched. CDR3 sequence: CASSGRDRGISNQPQHF. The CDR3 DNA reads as TGTGCCAGCAGTGGCCGGGACAGGGGAATTAGCAATCAGCCCCAGCATTTT.

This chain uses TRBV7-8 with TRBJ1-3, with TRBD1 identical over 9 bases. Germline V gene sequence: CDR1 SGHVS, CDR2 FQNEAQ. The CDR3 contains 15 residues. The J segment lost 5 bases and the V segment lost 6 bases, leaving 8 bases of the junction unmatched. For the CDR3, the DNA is TGTGCCAGCAGAAATACCGGGACAGGGAGAAACACCATATATTTT. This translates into CASRNTGTGRNTIYF. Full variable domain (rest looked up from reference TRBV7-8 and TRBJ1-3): GAGVSQSPRYKVAKRGQDVALRCDPISGHVSLFWYQQALGQGPEFLTYFQNEAQLDKSGLPSDRFFAERPEGSVSTLKIQRTQQEDSAVYLCASRNTGTGRNTIYFGEGSWLTVV.

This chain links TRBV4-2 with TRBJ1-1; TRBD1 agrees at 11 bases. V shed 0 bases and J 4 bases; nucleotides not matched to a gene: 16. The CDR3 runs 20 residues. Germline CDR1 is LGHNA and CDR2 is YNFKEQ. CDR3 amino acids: CASSQDGLIGIGTGGTEAFF. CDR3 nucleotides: TGTGCCAGCAGCCAAGATGGCCTAATTGGAATCGGGACAGGGGGCACTGAAGCTTTCTTT.

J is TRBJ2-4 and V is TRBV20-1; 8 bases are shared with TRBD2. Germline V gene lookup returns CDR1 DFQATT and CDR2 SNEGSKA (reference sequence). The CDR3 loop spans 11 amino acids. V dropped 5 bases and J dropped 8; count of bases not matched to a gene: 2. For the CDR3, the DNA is TGCAGTGCTCTTAGCGGGGACATTCAGTACTTC. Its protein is CSALSGDIQYF.

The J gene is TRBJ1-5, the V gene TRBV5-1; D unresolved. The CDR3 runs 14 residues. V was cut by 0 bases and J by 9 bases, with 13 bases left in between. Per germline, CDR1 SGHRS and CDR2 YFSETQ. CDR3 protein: CASSLDWGGGPQHF. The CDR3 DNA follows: TGCGCCAGCAGCTTGGACTGGGGAGGCGGGCCCCAGCATTTT.

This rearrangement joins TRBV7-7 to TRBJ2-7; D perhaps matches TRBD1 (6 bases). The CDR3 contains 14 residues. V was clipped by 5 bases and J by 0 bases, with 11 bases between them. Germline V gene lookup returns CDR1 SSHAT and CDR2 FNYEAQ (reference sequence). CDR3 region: CASSPGQSSYEQYF. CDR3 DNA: TGTGCCAGCAGCCCCGGACAGAGCTCCTACGAGCAGTACTTC.

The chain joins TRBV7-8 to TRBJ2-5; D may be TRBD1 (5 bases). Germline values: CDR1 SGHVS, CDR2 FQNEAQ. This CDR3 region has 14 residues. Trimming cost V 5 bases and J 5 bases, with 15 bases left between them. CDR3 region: CASSLGSGRETQYF. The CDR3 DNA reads TGTGCCAGCAGCCTTGGGTCAGGGCGCGAGACCCAGTACTTC.

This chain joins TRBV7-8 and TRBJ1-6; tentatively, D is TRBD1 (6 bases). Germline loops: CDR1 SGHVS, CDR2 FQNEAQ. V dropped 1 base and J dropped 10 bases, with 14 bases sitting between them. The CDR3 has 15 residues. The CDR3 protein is CASSLVRGPYSPLHF. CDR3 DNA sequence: TGTGCCAGCAGCTTAGTCAGGGGTCCTTACTCACCCCTCCACTTT.

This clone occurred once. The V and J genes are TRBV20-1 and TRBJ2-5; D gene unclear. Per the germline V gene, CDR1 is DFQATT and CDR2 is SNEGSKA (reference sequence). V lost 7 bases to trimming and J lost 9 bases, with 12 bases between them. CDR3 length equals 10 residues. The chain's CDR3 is CSVGAVSQYF. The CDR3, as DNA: TGCAGTGTTGGTGCGGTTTCCCAGTACTTC.

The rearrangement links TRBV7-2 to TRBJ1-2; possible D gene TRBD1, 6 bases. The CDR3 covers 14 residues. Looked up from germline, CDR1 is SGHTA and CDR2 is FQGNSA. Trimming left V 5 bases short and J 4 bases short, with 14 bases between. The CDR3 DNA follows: TGTGCCAGCAGCCAAATTCAGGGGTTCTATGGCTACACCTTC. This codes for CASSQIQGFYGYTF.

The CDR3 protein is CASSLQTNTDTQYF. The CDR3 DNA follows: TGCGCCAGCAGCTTGCAGACTAACACAGATACGCAGTATTTT. The chain employs TRBV5-1 and TRBJ2-3; TRBD2 is a possible D gene (5 bases). With 1 base removed from V and 2 bases from J, the gap between germline ends came to 8 bases. The CDR3 has 14 residues. From germline, CDR1 is SGHRS and CDR2 YFSETQ.